Listed below are T cell receptor beta chains from one sample, sequenced in a study of T cells in Graves' hyperthyroidism and ophthalmopathy. TCRdb recomputed calls from the multiplex PCR reads with MiXCR, one row per CDR3 protein. This table has under 700,000 distinct CDR3 sequences, 16% appearing once. Sequences were obtained from blood. Receptors originate from a woman aged 18-29 years with Graves' hyperthyroidism. Each CDR3 is given with its conserved first and last residue. A D gene is named only where the DNA matches it firmly. Size values are once, few and many counts, or a class for expanded clones, and some rows have none.

TRBJ2-7	-	TRBV20-1	many	CSAPIFGHEQYF	TGCAGTGCCCCAATCTTCGGGCACGAGCAGTACTTC
TRBJ1-4	-	TRBV5-1	many	CASSSGEKNEKLFF	TGCGCCAGCAGCTCAGGGGAAAAGAATGAAAAACTGTTTTTT
TRBJ2-7	TRBD2	TRBV28	many	CASRHFSGRTYEQYF	TGTGCCAGCAGGCACTTCAGCGGGAGGACTTACGAGCAGTACTTC
TRBJ1-1	-	TRBV20-1	-	CSAPADPPTEAFF	TGCAGTGCTCCCGCGGACCCCCCCACTGAAGCTTTCTTT
TRBJ2-5	-	TRBV12-3/TRBV12-4	-	CASSFGGQGRQETQYF	TGTGCCAGCAGTTTTGGGGGGCAGGGCCGACAAGAGACCCAGTACTTC
TRBJ1-2	TRBD1	TRBV19	-	CASSPQDRLGYTF	TGTGCCAGTAGTCCTCAGGACAGGCTGGGCTACACCTTC
TRBJ2-1	-	TRBV5-5	many	CASRLEPGGQSYNEQFF	TGTGCCAGCAGACTGGAGCCTGGGGGTCAGTCCTACAATGAGCAGTTCTTC
TRBJ2-7	-	TRBV7-9	many	CASSPRGPYEQYF	TGTGCCAGCAGCCCCAGGGGCCCCTACGAGCAGTACTTC
TRBJ2-1	-	TRBV20-1	many	CSASEVARYNEQFF	TGCAGTGCTAGTGAGGTTGCTAGGTACAATGAGCAGTTCTTC
TRBJ1-1	-	TRBV12-3/TRBV12-4	many	CASSERGLNTEAFF	TGTGCCAGCAGTGAGCGGGGCTTGAACACTGAAGCTTTCTTT
TRBJ2-4	-	TRBV20-1	many	CSAPIPTGLRQNIQYF	TGCAGTGCACCAATTCCCACGGGGTTGCGTCAAAACATTCAGTACTTC
TRBJ2-1	TRBD2	TRBV28	many	CASSSASGVNEQFF	TGTGCCAGCAGTTCGGCTAGCGGCGTGAATGAGCAGTTCTTC
TRBJ2-2	-	TRBV28	few	CASSFPPRGTGELFF	TGTGCCAGCAGTTTCCCCCCCCGGGGAACCGGGGAGCTGTTTTTT
TRBJ2-1	TRBD1	TRBV28	few	CASSLGGTVDEQFF	TGTGCCAGCAGTTTAGGTGGGACAGTTGATGAGCAGTTCTTC
TRBJ2-2	-	TRBV5-1	few	CASSEDNTGELFF	TGCGCCAGCAGCGAGGATAACACCGGGGAGCTGTTTTTT
TRBJ2-7	-	TRBV27	many	CASSSRQEGTYEQYF	TGTGCCAGCAGTTCCCGACAGGAGGGTACCTACGAGCAGTACTTC
TRBJ2-2	-	TRBV6-1	many	CASSEAPENTGELFF	TGTGCCAGCAGTGAAGCCCCAGAGAACACCGGGGAGCTGTTTTTT